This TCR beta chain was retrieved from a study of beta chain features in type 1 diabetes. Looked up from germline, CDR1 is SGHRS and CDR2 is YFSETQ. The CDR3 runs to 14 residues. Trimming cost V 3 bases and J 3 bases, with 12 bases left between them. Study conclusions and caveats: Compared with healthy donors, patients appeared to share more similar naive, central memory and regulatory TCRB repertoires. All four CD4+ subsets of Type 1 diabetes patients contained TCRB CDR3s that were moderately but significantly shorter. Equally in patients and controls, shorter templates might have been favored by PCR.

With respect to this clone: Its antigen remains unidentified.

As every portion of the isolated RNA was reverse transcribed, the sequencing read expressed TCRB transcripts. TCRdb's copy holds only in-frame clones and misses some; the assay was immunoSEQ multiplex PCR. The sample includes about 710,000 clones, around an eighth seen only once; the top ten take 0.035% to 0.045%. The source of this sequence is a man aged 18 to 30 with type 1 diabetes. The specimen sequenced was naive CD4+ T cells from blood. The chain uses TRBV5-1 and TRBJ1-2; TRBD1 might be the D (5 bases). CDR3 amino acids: CASSWGRSDYGYTF. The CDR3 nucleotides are TGCGCCAGCAGCTGGGGACGGTCTGACTATGGCTACACCTTC.